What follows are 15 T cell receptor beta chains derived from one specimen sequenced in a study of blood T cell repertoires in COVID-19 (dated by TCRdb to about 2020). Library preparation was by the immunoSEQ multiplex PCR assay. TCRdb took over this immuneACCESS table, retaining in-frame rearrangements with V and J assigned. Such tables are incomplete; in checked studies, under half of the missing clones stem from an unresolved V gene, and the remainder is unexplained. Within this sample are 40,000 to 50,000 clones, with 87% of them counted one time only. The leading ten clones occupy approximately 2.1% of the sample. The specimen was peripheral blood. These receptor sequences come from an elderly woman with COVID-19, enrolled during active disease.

The chain's CDR3 is CAWSVQRDTQYF. In DNA form, the CDR3 reads TGTGCCTGGAGTGTACAGAGAGATACGCAGTATTTT. V and J are TRBV30 and TRBJ2-3; D not resolved. V shed 0 bases and J shed 5 bases, with 6 bases lying between them. This CDR3 has 12 amino acids. Germline V gene sequence: CDR1 GTSNPN, CDR2 SVGIG (reference sequence).

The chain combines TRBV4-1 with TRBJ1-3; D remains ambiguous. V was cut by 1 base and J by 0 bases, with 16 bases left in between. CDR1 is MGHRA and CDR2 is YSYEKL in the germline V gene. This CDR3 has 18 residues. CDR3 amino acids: CASSQGPPPRLSGNTIYF. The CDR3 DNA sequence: TGCGCCAGCAGCCAAGGGCCCCCTCCGCGACTCTCTGGAAACACCATATATTTT.

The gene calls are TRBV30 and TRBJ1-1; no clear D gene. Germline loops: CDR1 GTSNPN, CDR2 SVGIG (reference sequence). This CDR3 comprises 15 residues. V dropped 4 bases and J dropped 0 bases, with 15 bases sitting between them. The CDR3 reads CAWNWRVSMNTEAFF. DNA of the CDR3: TGTGCCTGGAACTGGAGGGTCTCCATGAACACTGAAGCTTTCTTT.

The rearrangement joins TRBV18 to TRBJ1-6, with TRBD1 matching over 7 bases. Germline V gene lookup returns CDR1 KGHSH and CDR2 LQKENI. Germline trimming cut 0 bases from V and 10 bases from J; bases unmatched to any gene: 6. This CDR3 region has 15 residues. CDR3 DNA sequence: TGTGCCAGCTCACCACCGACAGGGAAAGGATCACCCCTCCACTTT. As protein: CASSPPTGKGSPLHF.

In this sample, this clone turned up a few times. As DNA, the CDR3 is TGTGCCAGCAGTTACTCGCCCGGGAGGGTCTACAATGAGCAGTTCTTC. It codes for CASSYSPGRVYNEQFF. V usage is TRBV6-2 or TRBV6-3 and J usage is TRBJ2-1, with 8 bases aligning to TRBD2. With V trimmed by 0 bases and J by 3 bases, 4 bases remained unmatched. Germline-derived CDR1 and CDR2 are MNHEY and SVGEGT. The CDR3 consists of 16 residues.

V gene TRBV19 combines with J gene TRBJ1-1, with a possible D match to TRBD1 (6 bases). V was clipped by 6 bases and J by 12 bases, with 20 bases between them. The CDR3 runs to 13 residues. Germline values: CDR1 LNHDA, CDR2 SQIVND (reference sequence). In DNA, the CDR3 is TGTGCCAGTAGCCCCCTGGACAGTGGCTCGACTTTCTTT. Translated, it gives CASSPLDSGSTFF.

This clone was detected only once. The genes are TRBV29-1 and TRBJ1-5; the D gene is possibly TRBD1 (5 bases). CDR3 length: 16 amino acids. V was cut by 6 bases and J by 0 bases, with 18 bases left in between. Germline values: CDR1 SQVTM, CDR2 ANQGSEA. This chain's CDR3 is CSVGRGIFDSNQPQHF. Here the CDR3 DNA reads TGCAGCGTCGGGAGGGGAATTTTTGATAGCAATCAGCCCCAGCATTTT.

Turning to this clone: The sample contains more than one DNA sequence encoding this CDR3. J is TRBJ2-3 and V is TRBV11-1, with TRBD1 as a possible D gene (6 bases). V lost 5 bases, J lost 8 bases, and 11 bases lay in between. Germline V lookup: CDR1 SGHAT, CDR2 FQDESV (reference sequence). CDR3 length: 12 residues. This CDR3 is CASSPQGRTQYF. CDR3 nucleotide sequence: TGTGCCAGCAGCCCTCAGGGGCGTACGCAGTATTTT.

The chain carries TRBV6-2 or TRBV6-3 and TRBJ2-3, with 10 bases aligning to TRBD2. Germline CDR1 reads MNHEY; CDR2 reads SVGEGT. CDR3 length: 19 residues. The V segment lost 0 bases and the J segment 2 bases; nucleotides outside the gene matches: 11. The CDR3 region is CASSYSTGTSGTFTDTQYF. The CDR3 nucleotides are TGTGCCAGCAGTTACTCGACAGGAACTAGCGGGACGTTCACAGATACGCAGTATTTT.

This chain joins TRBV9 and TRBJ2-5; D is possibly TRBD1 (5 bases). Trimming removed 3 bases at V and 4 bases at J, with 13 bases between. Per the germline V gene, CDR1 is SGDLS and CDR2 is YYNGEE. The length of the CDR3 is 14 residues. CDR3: CASSGGHVSETQYF. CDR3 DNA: TGTGCCAGCAGCGGAGGACATGTGTCAGAGACCCAGTACTTC.

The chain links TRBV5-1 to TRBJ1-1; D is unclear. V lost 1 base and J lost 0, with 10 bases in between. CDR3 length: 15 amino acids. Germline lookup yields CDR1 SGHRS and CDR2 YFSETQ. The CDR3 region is CASSLFDGMNTEAFF. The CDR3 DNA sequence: TGCGCCAGCAGCTTGTTCGACGGGATGAACACTGAAGCTTTCTTT.

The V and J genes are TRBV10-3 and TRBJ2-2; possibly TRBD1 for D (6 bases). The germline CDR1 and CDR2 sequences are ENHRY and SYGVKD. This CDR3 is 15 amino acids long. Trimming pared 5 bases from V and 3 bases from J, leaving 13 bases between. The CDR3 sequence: CAISPGVPDTGELFF. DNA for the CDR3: TGTGCCATCAGTCCAGGGGTCCCCGACACCGGGGAGCTGTTTTTT.

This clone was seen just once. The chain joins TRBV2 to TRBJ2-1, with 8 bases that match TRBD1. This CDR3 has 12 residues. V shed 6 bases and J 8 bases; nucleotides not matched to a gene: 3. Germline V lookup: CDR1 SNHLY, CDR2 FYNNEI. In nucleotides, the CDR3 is TGTGCCAGCAGCCAGACAGGGGATGAGCAGTTCTTC. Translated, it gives CASSQTGDEQFF.

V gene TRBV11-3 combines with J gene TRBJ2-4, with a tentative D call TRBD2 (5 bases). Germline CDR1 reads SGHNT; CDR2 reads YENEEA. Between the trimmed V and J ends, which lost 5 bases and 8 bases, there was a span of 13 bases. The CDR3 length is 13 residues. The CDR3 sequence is CASSLGEGYIQYF. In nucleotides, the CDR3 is TGTGCCAGCAGCCTGGGAGAGGGCTACATTCAGTACTTC.

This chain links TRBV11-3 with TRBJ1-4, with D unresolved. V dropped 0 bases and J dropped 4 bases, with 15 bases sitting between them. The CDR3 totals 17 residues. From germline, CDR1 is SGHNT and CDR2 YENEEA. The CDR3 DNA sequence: TGTGCCAGCAGCTTAGATACAAGGCCCCCAGGTAATGAAAAACTGTTTTTT. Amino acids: CASSLDTRPPGNEKLFF.